Here is one T cell receptor beta chain with its context. Its antigen remains unidentified. Per-base quality was not reported, and no clone a single base away is much larger than it. Trimming removed 4 bases from V and 4 bases from J, leaving 14 bases between the germline ends. From the cysteine up to the phenylalanine, the CDR3 has a length of 16 residues. Only CDR3 DNA remains: 48 bases, in frame from the first base. CDR1 and CDR2 are read off the germline V gene as LGHNA and YSLEER. These data originate in a study of molecular identifiers for immune sequencing clone quantification (dated by TCRdb to the late 2010s). General notes on the study: In a replicate experiment, RNA from about 20,000 or 100,000 naive CD8 T cells was split into five aliquots, four of which were sequenced. This methods study used CD8 T cells to benchmark TCR RNA copy counting and molecular-identifier clustering-based TCR repertoire sequencing (MIDCIRS). Results the study describes overall, beyond this receptor: A single cell's worth of spiked-in Jurkat TCR RNA was reported detectable even among 850,000 to 1,000,000 naive CD8 T cells. The naive libraries included spiked-in Jurkat TCR RNA (10 copies' worth), and this Jurkat TCR RNA is not part of the donor repertoire. Highly expanded clone sizes could be underestimated because identical TCR molecules may share a barcode. Without barcode sub-clustering, chimeric consensus sequences inflated TCR diversity; chimeras reached as high as 47%. In CMV-specific effector cells, clones with more than 20 RNA copies accounted for over 97% of molecules, whereas in naive cells such clones accounted for under 1%. Modeling gave around 3.3 recovered TCR RNA copies per cell versus about ten by digital PCR, implying approximately 30% capture efficiency.

Libraries of naive CD8 T cells were generated from roughly 20,000 to 1,000,000 sorted cells, with 10%, 30% or 50% of the purified RNA used. Naive CD8 T cells, defined as CD8+CD4-CCR7+CD45RA+, were FACS-sorted into RLT Plus buffer on a BD FACSAria II. Approximately eleven TCR copies' worth of Jurkat RNA were spiked into about 20,000-1,000,000 naive CD8 T cell samples to test detection sensitivity. Enrichment of CD8 T cells was performed with RosetteSep CD8+ T Cell Enrichment Cocktail and Ficoll-Paque, after which ACK red cell lysis was carried out. Library preparation was by PCR. TCRdb names NextSeq 500 as the instrument used. Preparation of bulk TCR libraries followed a previously described approach, with the TCR primers listed in Table S5. Total RNA was purified with the Qiagen AllPrep DNA/RNA kit. Before analysis, reads from multiple sequencing runs of one library were combined. The study's own analysis went as follows. Reads were retained only if their TCR constant sequence matched exactly, and those retained reads were trimmed to 150 nt and grouped according to their 12-nt molecular barcodes. Reads within each barcode group were sub-clustered using a 15% Levenshtein threshold, and quality-weighted consensus sequences were constructed for each RNA molecule. Non-functional sequences were filtered out, along with any lower-count sequence sitting one edit away from another sequence. Based on a fit of two negative binomial distributions, barcode sub-clusters having less than 20% of the maximum read count were discarded. TCRdb took the public reads, trimmed them with fastp at Q25, ran MiXCR for clone calling and kept in-frame beta chains. Rows are unified per CDR3 protein, each entry keeping the most common DNA and genes. What appears here as the V and J calls and clone size reflects TCRdb's work, not the paper's. Recorded for this sample are about half a million distinct CDR3 sequences; 25% of them occurred a single time. The leading ten clones occupy approximately 0.8% of the sample.

What was sequenced was naive CD8+ T cells from blood, with Jurkat cell RNA spiked in. Explained via the paper, the cell subset or site label denotes: FACS-sorted CD8+CD4-CCR7+CD45RA+ naive T cells. The chain joins TRBV4-3 to TRBJ1-6; matching of 6 bases hints at TRBD1 as the D gene. This TCR derives from a human donor in good health. Some libraries in this study had Jurkat cell RNA spiked in. The DNA sequence is as follows: TGCGCCAGCAGCCTGACAGGACGGTATTATAATTCACCCCTCCACTTT. This gives the protein CASSLTGRYYNSPLHF.